The rows below give T cell receptor beta chains drawn from one sample of a study of shared clonotypes between healthy human individuals. Data came from immunoSEQ multiplex PCR; TCRdb stores just in-frame clones and leaves some out. The sample contains over 2 million clones, roughly 95% of which appear only once. The sequencing input was naive CD4+ T cells sorted from blood. These receptors all stem from a man in his late teens or twenties in good health. The CDR3 runs from the conserved cysteine through the conserved F or W.

CDR3 protein: CASSSMTGVQYF; V gene: TRBV19
CDR3 protein: CASSHQGPNTPTGELFF; V gene: TRBV5-1
CDR3 protein: CASSLGLGPQETQYF; V gene: TRBV5-5
CDR3 protein: CASSVWTGYNEQFF; V gene: TRBV9
CDR3 protein: CASSQGVQASSYNEQFF; V gene: TRBV7-7
CDR3 protein: CASSTSTTRQETQYF; V gene: TRBV2
CDR3 protein: CASSIRTSGGAKTQYF; V gene: TRBV27
CDR3 protein: CASSRAPTLGAQYGYTF; V gene: TRBV7-2
CDR3 protein: CASSGLYTDTQYF; V gene: TRBV7-2
CDR3 protein: CAITAGGSGETQYF; V gene: TRBV10-3
CDR3 protein: CASSPSGQGNHNEKLFF; V gene: TRBV28
CDR3 protein: CASSVAVDSSYEQYF; V gene: TRBV9
CDR3 protein: CASSLGTGGLYEQYF; V gene: TRBV5-1
CDR3 protein: CASSFSLSWSSYEQYF; V gene: TRBV27
CDR3 protein: CAWIPQANSPLHF; V gene: TRBV30
CDR3 protein: CASSKQGDTEAFF; V gene: TRBV19
CDR3 protein: CASSPLTGQETQYF; V gene: TRBV18
CDR3 protein: CASGTSPWKYSYNEQFF; V gene: TRBV12-5
CDR3 protein: CASNRIGGDPFNLNIQYF; V gene: TRBV2
CDR3 protein: CASSSLPGQGSPLHF; V gene: TRBV7-3
CDR3 protein: CASSLDRVSGNTIYF; V gene: TRBV11-2
CDR3 protein: CASSESGTPRTNTQYF; V gene: TRBV10-2
CDR3 protein: CASSIGAGAYNEQFF; V gene: TRBV19
CDR3 protein: CASSLRIAGGSSYNEQFF; V gene: TRBV5-4
CDR3 protein: CASSRTGALPGELFF; V gene: TRBV5-6
CDR3 protein: CAWEGGDSPLHF; V gene: TRBV30
CDR3 protein: CASSLAGGRVSEAFF; V gene: TRBV7-8
CDR3 protein: CAWKGPGELFF; V gene: TRBV30
CDR3 protein: CASSPGTGGRREQFF; V gene: TRBV11-3
CDR3 protein: CAWDREGNTGELFF; V gene: TRBV30
CDR3 protein: CASSPPLEGGHSYNEQFF; V gene: TRBV5-6
CDR3 protein: CASSLEPRGREAKNIQYF; V gene: TRBV7-2
CDR3 protein: CASSESVRGGKGMNTEAFF; V gene: TRBV10-2
CDR3 protein: CAWRQGTNEKLFF; V gene: TRBV30
CDR3 protein: CASSQGTGGRYEQYF; V gene: TRBV2
CDR3 protein: CASSIDLRAGKRVYSNQPQHF; V gene: TRBV19
CDR3 protein: CASSGNTGGGSPLHF; V gene: TRBV6-5
CDR3 protein: CASSIWTERDTQYF; V gene: TRBV5-1
CDR3 protein: CASSPGAGANVLTF; V gene: TRBV4-1
CDR3 protein: CASSLDPGVAYEQYF; V gene: TRBV5-1
CDR3 protein: CASSRGSGADQPQHF; V gene: TRBV6-1
CDR3 protein: CASSLGRSSYEQYF; V gene: TRBV4-1
CDR3 protein: CASSLGLAGLTDTQYF; V gene: TRBV5-4
CDR3 protein: CAINQGRGDVTQYF; V gene: TRBV10-3
CDR3 protein: CASSDGIQGPTEAFF; V gene: TRBV5-1
CDR3 protein: CASSISGTGSNEQFF; V gene: TRBV9
CDR3 protein: CASSPRLAGISGANVLTF; V gene: TRBV5-4
CDR3 protein: CASSVASAGRSYNEQFF; V gene: TRBV9
CDR3 protein: CAWSESGGGYTF; V gene: TRBV30
CDR3 protein: CASSLDGTGSAYEQYF; V gene: TRBV7-2
CDR3 protein: CASRIDSTTYNEQFF; V gene: TRBV6-1
CDR3 protein: CASRGRNQPQHF; V gene: TRBV2
CDR3 protein: CATSRQGWEKLFF; V gene: TRBV15
CDR3 protein: CASSLAPGYEQYF; V gene: TRBV7-2
CDR3 protein: CASSYREYNSPLHF; V gene: TRBV6-5
CDR3 protein: CASSQPGGGYEQFF; V gene: TRBV14
CDR3 protein: CASSQEGDSNYGYTF; V gene: TRBV4-2
CDR3 protein: CASSSHGTLNTEAFF; V gene: TRBV7-9
CDR3 protein: CASSKQGKAYEQYF; V gene: TRBV7-3
CDR3 protein: CASSLAGGTYNEQFF; V gene: TRBV7-8